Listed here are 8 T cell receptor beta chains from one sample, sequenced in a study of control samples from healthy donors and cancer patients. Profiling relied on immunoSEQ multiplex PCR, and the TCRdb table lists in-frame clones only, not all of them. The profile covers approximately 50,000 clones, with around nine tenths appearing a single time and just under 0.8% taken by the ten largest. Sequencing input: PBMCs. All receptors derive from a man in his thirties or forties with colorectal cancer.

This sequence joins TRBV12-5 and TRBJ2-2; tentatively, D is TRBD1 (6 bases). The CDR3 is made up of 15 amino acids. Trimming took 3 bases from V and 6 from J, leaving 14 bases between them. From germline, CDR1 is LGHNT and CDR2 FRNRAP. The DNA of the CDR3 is TGTGCTAGTGGTTTCCACAGGGCGACGGCCGGGGAGCTGTTTTTT. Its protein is CASGFHRATAGELFF.

CDR3 sequence (DNA): TGTGCCAGCAGGGACGAGGGACGGGGGGAGCACGAGCAGTACTTC. Translated: CASRDEGRGEHEQYF. The gene calls are TRBV2 and TRBJ2-7; the match to TRBD2 covers 7 bases. CDR1 and CDR2 from the germline V gene are SNHLY and FYNNEI. V dropped 6 bases and J dropped 5; count of bases not matched to a gene: 13. This CDR3 contains 15 residues.

CDR3 coding DNA: TGTGCCAGCAGCTTTGGACAGGGGGCAGGCACCGGGGAGCTGTTTTTT. It codes for CASSFGQGAGTGELFF. The rearrangement uses TRBV5-4 and TRBJ2-2, with 11 bases aligning to TRBD1. This CDR3 comprises 16 residues. The germline V gene encodes CDR1 SGHNT and CDR2 YYREEE (reference sequence). J gave up 4 bases and V 2 bases, and 4 bases lay outside the gene matches.

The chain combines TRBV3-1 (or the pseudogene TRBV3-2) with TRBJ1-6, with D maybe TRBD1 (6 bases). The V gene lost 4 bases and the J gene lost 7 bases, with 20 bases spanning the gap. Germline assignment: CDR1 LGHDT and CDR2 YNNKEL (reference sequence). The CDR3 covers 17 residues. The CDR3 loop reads CASSRRRGQGRNSPLHF. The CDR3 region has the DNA TGTGCCAGCAGCCGCCGGCGAGGGCAGGGGCGAAATTCACCCCTCCACTTT.

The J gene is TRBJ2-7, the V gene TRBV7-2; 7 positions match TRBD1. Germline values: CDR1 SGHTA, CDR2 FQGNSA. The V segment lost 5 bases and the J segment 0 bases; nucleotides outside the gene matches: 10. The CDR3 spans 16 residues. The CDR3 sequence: CASSELGQQHSYEQYF. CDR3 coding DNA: TGTGCCAGCAGCGAATTGGGACAGCAACACTCCTACGAGCAGTACTTC.

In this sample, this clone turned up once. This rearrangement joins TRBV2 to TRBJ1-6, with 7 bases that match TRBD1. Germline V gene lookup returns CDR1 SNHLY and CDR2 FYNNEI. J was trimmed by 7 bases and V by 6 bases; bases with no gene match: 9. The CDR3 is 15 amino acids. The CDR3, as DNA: TGTGCCAGCAGCCCACAGGGGACTGAGAATTCACCCCTCCACTTT. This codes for CASSPQGTENSPLHF. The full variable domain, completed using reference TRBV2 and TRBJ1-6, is EPEVTQTPSHQVTQMGQEVILRCVPISNHLYFYWYRQILGQKVEFLVSFYNNEISEKSEIFDDQFSVERPDGSNFTLKIRSTKLEDSAMYFCASSPQGTENSPLHFGNGTRLTVT.

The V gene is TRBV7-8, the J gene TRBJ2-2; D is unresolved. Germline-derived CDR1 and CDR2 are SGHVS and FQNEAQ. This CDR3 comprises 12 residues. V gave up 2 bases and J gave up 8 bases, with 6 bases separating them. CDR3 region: CASSLRVGELFF. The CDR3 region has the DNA TGTGCCAGCAGCTTACGTGTGGGGGAGCTGTTTTTT.

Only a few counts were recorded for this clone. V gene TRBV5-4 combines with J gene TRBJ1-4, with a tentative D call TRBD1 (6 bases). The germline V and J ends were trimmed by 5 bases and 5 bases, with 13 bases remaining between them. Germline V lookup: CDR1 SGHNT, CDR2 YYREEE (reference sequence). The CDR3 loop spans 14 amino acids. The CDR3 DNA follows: TGTGCCAGCAGACAGGGTTTGTTGAATGAAAAACTGTTTTTT. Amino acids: CASRQGLLNEKLFF. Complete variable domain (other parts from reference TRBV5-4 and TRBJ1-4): ETGVTQSPTHLIKTRGQQVTLRCSSQSGHNTVSWYQQALGQGPQFIFQYYREEENGRGNFPPRFSGLQFPNYSSELNVNALELDDSALYLCASRQGLLNEKLFFGSGTQLSVL.